One and the same sample provided the 32 T cell receptor beta chains below, sequenced in a study of cytomegalovirus exposure and HLA in healthy donors. Some clones are missing from TCRdb's copy, which holds only in-frame ones; the method was immunoSEQ multiplex PCR. The repertoire holds 200,000 to 250,000 clones, just under 90% seen once, with about 2.8% in the top ten. Source material: PBMCs. The receptor source for this set is a man in his late teens or twenties in good health and CMV-seronegative.

The gene calls are TRBV18 and TRBJ2-7; TRBD2 might be the D (6 bases). The V gene's germline CDR1 is KGHSH and CDR2 LQKENI. The germline V and J ends were trimmed by 3 bases and 0 bases, with 12 bases remaining between them. This CDR3 has 15 residues. CDR3: CASSPSAGNSYEQYF. Written as DNA, the CDR3 is TGTGCCAGCTCACCGTCGGCGGGAAACTCCTACGAGCAGTACTTC.

This chain connects TRBV6-5 to TRBJ2-1; 8 nucleotides align to TRBD2. J lost 7 bases, V lost 0 bases, and 8 bases had no gene match. The CDR3 totals 16 residues. The germline V gene encodes CDR1 MNHEY and CDR2 SVGAGI. CDR3 residues: CASSYSASGSDNEQFF. The DNA of the CDR3 is TGTGCCAGCAGTTACTCGGCCAGCGGGAGCGATAATGAGCAGTTCTTC.

The chain joins TRBV27 to TRBJ1-4; D is uncertain. Trimming left V 0 bases short and J 8 bases short, with 10 bases between. The CDR3 extends over 14 amino acids. Germline V gene lookup returns CDR1 MNHEY and CDR2 SMNVEV (reference sequence). The CDR3 DNA sequence: TGTGCCAGCAGTTTATCTGGGCGTCGGGAAAAACTGTTTTTT. It yields the protein CASSLSGRREKLFF.

This chain uses TRBV18 with TRBJ2-5, with 7 nucleotides matching TRBD1. There are 14 residues in the CDR3. Germline V CDR1 and CDR2: KGHSH, LQKENI. V lost 2 bases and J lost 4; bases outside the gene matches: 4. The CDR3 DNA reads TGTGCCAGCTCACCAGGGACAGCCCGAGAGACCCAGTACTTC. Protein product: CASSPGTARETQYF.

This clone was counted between two and nine times. The chain combines TRBV27 with TRBJ1-2; a weak D match, TRBD1 (6 bases). The V end lost 2 bases, the J end lost 5 bases, and 12 bases lay between the germline ends. The CDR3 runs 14 residues. Germline CDR1 MNHEY, CDR2 SMNVEV (reference sequence). This chain's CDR3 is CASSLRGTGYGYTF. The CDR3 nucleotides are TGTGCCAGCAGTTTAAGGGGGACGGGGTATGGCTACACCTTC.

The chain couples TRBV27 to TRBJ1-1; TRBD1 agrees at 9 bases. The ends lost 6 bases at V and 5 bases at J; junction bases unmatched: 4. Per germline, CDR1 MNHEY and CDR2 SMNVEV (reference sequence). This CDR3 has 13 amino acids. The CDR3 reads CASSKQGATEAFF. The CDR3 nucleotides read TGTGCCAGCAGCAAACAGGGGGCGACTGAAGCTTTCTTT.

The V and J genes are TRBV2 and TRBJ1-2; 7 nucleotides align to TRBD1. The V and J ends lost 5 bases and 5 bases, in that order; junction bases with no gene match: 8. Germline CDR1 and CDR2: SNHLY and FYNNEI. The CDR3 is made up of 14 amino acids. The CDR3, as DNA: TGTGCCAGCAGTTTATCGGACAGGCCTTATGGCTACACCTTC. This sequence encodes CASSLSDRPYGYTF.

V and J are TRBV10-1 and TRBJ1-6, with 7 bases identical to TRBD1. Germline V gives CDR1 WNHNN, CDR2 SYGVQD (reference sequence). The CDR3 has 12 amino acids. V lost 9 bases to trimming and J lost 9 bases; unmatched junction nucleotides: 5. Here the CDR3 reads CARGTASSPLHF. The CDR3 coding sequence is TGCGCCAGAGGGACAGCCTCTTCACCCCTCCACTTT.

The chain uses TRBV29-1 and TRBJ2-5; maybe TRBD2 (6 bases). Trimming left V 3 bases short and J 5 bases short, with 13 bases between. This CDR3 spans 13 amino acids. From germline, CDR1 is SQVTM and CDR2 ANQGSEA. The DNA for the CDR3 is TGCAGCGTTGAGGCCCCGGCGGGGGAGACCCAGTACTTC. This encodes CSVEAPAGETQYF.

CDR3 amino acids: CAIRYGGAGANVLTF. The CDR3 DNA reads as TGTGCCATCCGTTACGGGGGGGCAGGGGCCAACGTCCTGACTTTC. This chain uses TRBV6-4 with TRBJ2-6; TRBD2 matches at 8 bases. This CDR3 has 15 amino acids. After removal of 10 bases from V and 4 bases from J, the junction contained 9 bases not matched to a gene. In germline, CDR1 is MRHNA, CDR2 SNTAGT.

In this sample, this clone turned up a few times. This chain uses TRBV15 with TRBJ1-1, with D unclear. V lost 0 bases and J 5 bases, leaving 7 bases between the germline ends. Germline V CDR1 and CDR2: LNHNV, YYDKDF (reference sequence). The CDR3 is made up of 13 amino acids. The DNA of the CDR3 is TGTGCCACCAGCAGAGATCTTAGAACTGAAGCTTTCTTT. Protein: CATSRDLRTEAFF.

This chain joins TRBV1 and TRBJ2-1; TRBD2, the table's D call, lacks a check against the DNA. TRBV1 corresponds to a pseudogene. This CDR3 contains 14 residues. The CDR3 sequence is CTSTYRLADHEQFF. Here the CDR3 DNA reads TGCACCAGCACTTATAGACTAGCGGATCATGAGCAGTTCTTC.

The chain recombines TRBV11-2 with TRBJ2-7; D is undetermined. CDR3 size: 16 residues. CDR1 and CDR2 from the germline V gene are SGHAT and FQNNGV. Deletions cut 5 bases from V and 7 bases from J, with 24 bases between. This CDR3 is CASSPNERLLPREQYF. The CDR3 coding sequence is TGTGCCAGCAGCCCAAACGAGCGATTACTTCCTCGAGAGCAGTACTTC.

In its sample, this clone was seen a few times. The chain uses TRBV7-9 and TRBJ2-7; no clear D. Germline V lookup: CDR1 SEHNR, CDR2 FQNEAQ (reference sequence). This CDR3 region has 12 residues. Trimming pared 4 bases from V and 5 bases from J, leaving 9 bases between. Written as DNA, the CDR3 is TGTGCCAGCAGCTCAGAGGTGCACGAGCAGTACTTC. It translates to CASSSEVHEQYF.

DNA of the CDR3: TGTGCCAGCAGCCACAGATCAGGGGCCAAAAACATTCAGTACTTC. Translation: CASSHRSGAKNIQYF. The chain combines TRBV25-1 with TRBJ2-4; possible D gene TRBD1, 5 bases. Trimming pared 6 bases from V and 1 base from J, leaving 13 bases between. CDR1 is MGHDK, CDR2 SYGVNS, per germline. The CDR3 has 15 residues.

The chain recombines TRBV12-5 with TRBJ2-1; 8 nucleotides agree with TRBD1. Germline CDR1 is LGHNT and CDR2 is FRNRAP. The CDR3 extends over 19 amino acids. The J segment lost 4 bases and the V segment lost 6 bases, leaving 20 bases of the junction unmatched. The CDR3 sequence: CASGPGQGIYALSYNEQFF. CDR3 nucleotide sequence: TGTGCTAGTGGACCCGGACAGGGAATATACGCTTTATCGTACAATGAGCAGTTCTTC.

The V and J genes are TRBV19 and TRBJ1-1, with unresolved D. Trimming stripped 6 bases from V and 5 bases from J, with 13 bases between. The germline V gene has CDR1 LNHDA and CDR2 SQIVND (reference sequence). The CDR3 contains 13 residues. In DNA form, the CDR3 reads TGTGCCAGTAGGGCGGGTCTAGAGACTGAAGCTTTCTTT. The encoded protein is CASRAGLETEAFF. Full variable domain (remainder filled in from reference TRBV19 and TRBJ1-1): DGGITQSPKYLFRKEGQNVTLSCEQNLNHDAMYWYRQDPGQGLRLIYYSQIVNDFQKGDIAEGYSVSREKKESFPLTVTSAQKNPTAFYLCASRAGLETEAFFGQGTRLTVV.

This chain connects TRBV28 to TRBJ1-1, with D possibly being TRBD1 (6 bases). The CDR3 contains 13 residues. Trimming removed 6 bases at V and 3 bases at J, with 11 bases between. CDR1 is MDHEN, CDR2 SYDVKM, per germline. The CDR3 nucleotides are TGTGCCAGCAGCTCGACAGGATACACTGAAGCTTTCTTT. Translating it yields CASSSTGYTEAFF.

The chain carries TRBV28 and TRBJ1-2, with D possibly matching TRBD1 (5 bases). Germline V CDR1 and CDR2: MDHEN, SYDVKM. The V gene lost 10 bases and the J gene lost 4 bases, with 22 bases spanning the gap. The CDR3 loop spans 15 amino acids. The CDR3 DNA sequence: TGTGCCACCCACCCTTCGGGGGAGAGGGGCTATGGCTACACCTTC. It is translated as CATHPSGERGYGYTF.

Only a few counts were recorded for this clone. The genes are TRBV28 and TRBJ1-6; D gene ambiguous. CDR3 length equals 18 residues. The germline gives CDR1 MDHEN, CDR2 SYDVKM. V lost 3 bases to trimming and J lost 6 bases, with 21 bases between them. As DNA, the CDR3 is TGTGCCAGCAGTTTCTCCCTTGCCAGTCAAGGCGGTAATTCACCCCTCCACTTT. It encodes CASSFSLASQGGNSPLHF.

The J gene is TRBJ1-6, the V gene TRBV5-6; 7 positions agree with TRBD1. J lost 4 bases, V lost 5 bases, and 6 bases had no gene match. Germline V gene sequence: CDR1 SGHDT, CDR2 YYEEEE. This CDR3 has 15 amino acids. In nucleotides, the CDR3 is TGTGCCAGCAGTTCTATGACAGGGTATAATTCACCCCTCCACTTT. It translates to CASSSMTGYNSPLHF.

The chain carries TRBV7-8 and TRBJ1-6; D may be TRBD1 (5 bases). Deletions cut 5 bases from V and 9 bases from J, with 17 bases between. The CDR3 is 15 residues long. Germline CDR1 reads SGHVS; CDR2 reads FQNEAQ. The CDR3 protein is CASSPSEAGGSPLHF. The CDR3 region has the DNA TGTGCCAGCAGCCCTTCCGAGGCCGGGGGTTCACCCCTCCACTTT.

This chain links TRBV27 with TRBJ1-1, with D hard to call. Trimming removed 8 bases at V and 9 bases at J, with 19 bases between. The CDR3 length is 13 residues. The V gene's germline CDR1 is MNHEY and CDR2 SMNVEV (reference sequence). CDR3 in amino acids: CASGQANPLKAFF. The CDR3 DNA follows: TGTGCCAGCGGCCAGGCGAACCCCCTGAAAGCTTTCTTT.

The chain combines TRBV10-3 with TRBJ2-1, with 8 bases matching TRBD1. Unmatched junction bases numbered 16, after V lost 3 bases and J lost 0 bases. CDR3 length: 20 residues. Germline loops: CDR1 ENHRY, CDR2 SYGVKD. As DNA, the CDR3 is TGTGCCATCAGTGATTCTAGGACAGGGCGACGTCCGAGCTCCTACAATGAGCAGTTCTTC. The encoded protein is CAISDSRTGRRPSSYNEQFF.

The chain links TRBV19 to TRBJ2-7; 11 bases line up with TRBD1. The ends lost 6 bases at V and 6 bases at J; junction bases unmatched: 10. Germline CDR1 and CDR2: LNHDA and SQIVND (reference sequence). The CDR3 loop spans 15 amino acids. In nucleotides, the CDR3 is TGTGCCAGTAGCTCCGTTGGACAGGGGGCAGGCGAGCAGTACTTC. This gives the protein CASSSVGQGAGEQYF. Full variable domain (rest looked up from reference TRBV19 and TRBJ2-7): DGGITQSPKYLFRKEGQNVTLSCEQNLNHDAMYWYRQDPGQGLRLIYYSQIVNDFQKGDIAEGYSVSREKKESFPLTVTSAQKNPTAFYLCASSSVGQGAGEQYFGPGTRLTVT.

This sequence joins TRBV5-1 and TRBJ2-5, with D perhaps matching TRBD1 (6 bases). CDR1 is SGHRS and CDR2 is YFSETQ in the germline V gene. The CDR3 has 12 residues. Trimming removed 9 bases from V and 2 bases from J, with 11 bases in between. The DNA of the CDR3 is TGCGCCAAGGGGGACATACAAGAGACCCAGTACTTC. This encodes CAKGDIQETQYF.

The chain has TRBV27 and TRBJ1-2; 11 bases are a match to TRBD1. Germline loops: CDR1 MNHEY, CDR2 SMNVEV (reference sequence). The CDR3 length is 16 residues. V dropped 6 bases and J dropped 8; count of bases not matched to a gene: 14. In DNA, the CDR3 is TGTGCCAGCAGGGACAGGGGGCCCGATCGAGGGGGAGGCTACACCTTC. Its protein is CASRDRGPDRGGGYTF.

The rearrangement joins TRBV6-6 to TRBJ1-2; 7 nucleotides match TRBD1. V trimming: 5 bases; J trimming: 10 bases; junction bases outside the gene matches: 4. The CDR3 spans 11 residues. The germline V gene has CDR1 MNHNY and CDR2 SVGAGI (reference sequence). CDR3 residues: CASSLGQLYTF. In DNA form, the CDR3 reads TGTGCCAGCAGTCTGGGACAGCTCTACACCTTC.

V is TRBV28 and J is TRBJ1-4, with 7 bases matching TRBD1. V gave up 8 bases and J gave up 8 bases; unmatched junction bases: 11. Germline V gene sequence: CDR1 MDHEN, CDR2 SYDVKM. The CDR3 is 14 residues long. This chain's CDR3 is CASSSTGEGEKLFF. The CDR3 DNA reads TGTGCCAGCTCAAGCACAGGGGAAGGGGAAAAACTGTTTTTT.

This clone was seen once. The V gene is TRBV5-1, the J gene TRBJ1-6; D not certain. The V end was cut by 1 base, the J end by 4 bases, with 21 bases between. There are 19 residues in the CDR3. CDR1 SGHRS and CDR2 YFSETQ come from the germline V gene. The CDR3, as DNA: TGCGCCAGCAGCTTGTACCCTGGGTTGGCGGGAACTTATAATTCACCCCTCCACTTT. Its protein is CASSLYPGLAGTYNSPLHF.

This chain connects TRBV7-2 to TRBJ1-1; 8 bases fit TRBD1. The CDR3 extends over 12 amino acids. Germline CDR1 SGHTA, CDR2 FQGNSA. V lost 6 bases, J lost 5 bases, and 2 bases stayed unmatched. CDR3 in amino acids: CASSRTGTEAFF. The CDR3 DNA reads TGTGCCAGCAGTCGGACAGGGACTGAAGCTTTCTTT.

The chain links TRBV7-8 to TRBJ2-1; D may be TRBD2 (5 bases). Germline V gene data show CDR1 as SGHVS and CDR2 as FQNEAQ. There are 15 residues in the CDR3. The V end was cut by 5 bases, the J end by 10 bases, with 21 bases between. The chain's CDR3 is CASSLETFGREEQFF. DNA for the CDR3: TGTGCCAGCAGCCTTGAAACATTCGGACGGGAAGAGCAGTTCTTC.